This is a list of T cell receptor beta chains from one sample in a study of radiation and T cells in renal cell carcinoma. Profiling relied on immunoSEQ multiplex PCR, and the TCRdb table lists in-frame clones only, not all of them. The sample has 15,000 to 18,000 clones; approximately 53% are singletons. Sequences were derived from tumor tissue, sampled from a patient whose treatment was nephrectomy without radiotherapy. Every receptor here comes from a man in his forties or fifties with renal cell carcinoma. The conserved cysteine and the conserved F or W are not part of the CDR3 here. Size tells how often a clone was seen (once, few, many) or the class of an expanded clone, and some rows leave it out.

abundance,v_gene,j_gene,CDR3aa
NA,TRBV11-1,TRBJ1-1,ASSLVGPADWAF
NA,TRBV7-9,TRBJ1-2,ASSLGVGTENGYT
few,TRBV5-1,TRBJ1-2,ASSLGGNYGYT
few,TRBV6-5,TRBJ2-2,ASSYLAGELF
NA,TRBV5-1,TRBJ2-5,ASSPNRSPVETQY
few,TRBV6-4,TRBJ1-2,ASSAPRPTNYGYT
NA,TRBV6-5,TRBJ2-5,AIMGDSEETQY
NA,TRBV9,TRBJ2-1,ASSPHHNEQF
NA,TRBV19,TRBJ1-5,ASTLDGGNDQPQH
NA,TRBV30,TRBJ1-2,AWSKADYGYT
NA,TRBV4-2,TRBJ2-7,ASSQPGTSSSYEQY
NA,TRBV27,TRBJ1-5,ASSLQAGTNQPQH
medium-sized,TRBV4-1,TRBJ2-7,ASSQAGEQY
NA,TRBV7-6,TRBJ2-5,ASSLVGGQETQY
NA,TRBV4-3,TRBJ1-1,ASSQQSSGADTEAF
NA,TRBV5-3,TRBJ1-1,ARSCLDRLINNTEAF
large,TRBV10-3,TRBJ2-5,AIMGDSEETQY
NA,TRBV5-8,TRBJ1-4,ASSLPIGRGIRLLF
few,TRBV5-1,TRBJ1-6,ASKEGTGQNSPLH
NA,TRBV9,TRBJ2-2,ASSPLGNSGKNTGELF
few,TRBV28,TRBJ1-1,ASSLQSGGFQAF
few,TRBV5-1,TRBJ2-3,ASSLEFMASGGRRTDTQY
NA,TRBV4-3,TRBJ1-5,ASSQDWTGSNQPQH
once,TRBV18,TRBJ1-2,ASSPRLILAENYGYT
NA,TRBV6-1,TRBJ2-3,ASSADTQY
many,TRBV29-1,TRBJ2-7,SVELADTYEQY
NA,TRBV7-9,TRBJ1-2,ASSPPWVYGYT
NA,TRBV6-1,TRBJ2-5,ASRGLGETQY
few,TRBV27,TRBJ2-5,ASSLRLAGETQY
medium-sized,TRBV9,TRBJ2-3,ASSGLGADTQY
NA,TRBV7-8,TRBJ1-5,ASSLSAITSNQPQH
NA,TRBV7-8,TRBJ1-4,ASSLAVRTTNEKLF
NA,TRBV2,TRBJ2-1,ASSPLGNEQF
NA,TRBV14,TRBJ1-4,ASSQNRDGSNEKLF
few,TRBV18,TRBJ2-7,ASSYSGTGAYEQY
NA,TRBV29-1,TRBJ1-2,SVLVTANYGYT
NA,TRBV25-1,TRBJ2-5,ASSGDSQETQY
few,TRBV27,TRBJ2-7,ASSARLGGTLRSEQY
NA,TRBV5-1,TRBJ1-1,ASSLSYMNTEAF
NA,TRBV7-2,TRBJ2-7,ASSLQSSGARWQY
NA,TRBV5-8,TRBJ2-5,ASSSDRVNWAQETQY
NA,TRBV5-1,TRBJ2-3,ASSLLGTLTDTQY
NA,TRBV15,TRBJ1-5,ATSRDLNQPQH
NA,TRBV9,TRBJ2-2,ASNLDGNTGELF
few,TRBV7-9,TRBJ2-5,ASSSVKETQY
NA,TRBV27,TRBJ2-5,ASSSRLAGETQY
once,TRBV30,TRBJ1-5,AWSDANVISQPQH
few,TRBV27,TRBJ2-3,ASAFGGVRGTDTQY
NA,TRBV5-4,TRBJ2-1,ASSSDGVLYNEQF
few,TRBV5-8,TRBJ1-6,ASSQKTGGYSPLH
large,TRBV7-8,TRBJ2-7,ASSLETSRTYEQY
NA,TRBV7-9,TRBJ2-5,ASSLVPAGGGETQY
NA,TRBV5-1,TRBJ1-4,ASSRAGGNEKLF
NA,TRBV6-6,TRBJ2-7,ASRKVTGGEQY
NA,TRBV5-4,TRBJ2-7,ASSLGQGSYEQY
NA,TRBV9,TRBJ2-1,ASSFSHPGVYNEQF
many,TRBV10-2,TRBJ2-2,ASGTTNTGELF